The rows below give T cell receptor beta chains drawn from one sample of a study of T cell repertoires in cytomegalovirus infection. TCRdb re-analysed the reads in MiXCR, keeping a single row per CDR3 protein. The sample yields a few hundred thousand distinct CDR3 sequences, more than 20% seen once. The sequenced sample was PBMCs. These TCRs come from a human donor in good health (CMV status not recorded). Some clones in this sample may be carry-over from other donors' samples. Each CDR3 is given with its conserved first and last residue. Each record gives: CDR3 length, D gene, V gene, J gene, clone size, CDR3 protein, CDR3 DNA. A D gene is named only where the DNA matches it firmly. Expanded clones are given a class, and other clones once, few, many or no size at all.

16	TRBD2	TRBV5-1	TRBJ2-1	NA	CASSLMVAGGFNEQFF	TGCGCCAGCAGCTTGATGGTAGCGGGAGGCTTCAATGAGCAGTTCTTC
13	NA	TRBV10-3	TRBJ2-2	NA	CAVGTAGTGELFF	TGTGCCGTGGGGACAGCGGGCACCGGGGAGCTGTTTTTT
15	TRBD2	TRBV7-2	TRBJ2-1	NA	CASSKRSGDYNEQFF	TGTGCCAGCAGCAAACGTAGCGGGGATTACAATGAGCAGTTCTTC
13	NA	TRBV2	TRBJ2-2	NA	CASRRVLTGELFF	TGTGCCAGCAGGAGGGTGTTAACCGGGGAGCTGTTTTTT
13	NA	TRBV6-5	TRBJ2-3	few	CASSYADTDTQYF	TGTGCCAGCAGTTACGCCGACACAGATACGCAGTATTTT
15	NA	TRBV7-2	TRBJ2-5	many	CASSLGRGKQETQYF	TGTGCCAGCAGCTTAGGCCGTGGTAAACAAGAGACCCAGTACTTC
16	TRBD1	TRBV7-9	TRBJ1-1	NA	CASSVSTGAGWTEAFF	TGTGCCAGCAGCGTTTCGACAGGGGCTGGATGGACTGAAGCTTTCTTT
13	NA	TRBV5-6	TRBJ2-5	few	CASSPPQQETQYF	TGTGCCAGCAGCCCCCCCCAACAAGAGACCCAGTACTTC
14	NA	TRBV5-1	TRBJ2-3	few	CASSIGSSTDTQYF	TGCGCCAGCAGTATCGGGAGTAGCACAGATACGCAGTATTTT
14	TRBD2	TRBV19	TRBJ2-4	NA	CASSPGTSGNIQYF	TGTGCCAGTAGTCCCGGGACTAGCGGAAACATTCAGTACTTC
14	NA	TRBV7-2	TRBJ2-7	many	CASSLGVLSYEQYF	TGTGCCAGCAGCTTGGGGGTTCTCTCCTACGAGCAGTACTTC
13	NA	TRBV7-2	TRBJ1-6	NA	CASSLEQRSPLHF	TGTGCCAGCAGCTTAGAACAGCGGTCACCCCTCCACTTT
15	NA	TRBV7-3	TRBJ2-5	NA	CASSLNSRRGETQYF	TGTGCCAGCAGCTTGAACAGCCGTCGGGGGGAGACCCAGTACTTC
16	TRBD1	TRBV5-1	TRBJ2-5	NA	CASSLVRGTGVQTQYF	TGCGCCAGCAGCTTGGTTAGAGGGACAGGGGTCCAGACCCAGTACTTC
13	NA	TRBV19	TRBJ1-2	few	CASSIQDSYGYTF	TGTGCCAGTAGTATTCAGGACAGCTATGGCTACACCTTC
13	NA	TRBV11-3	TRBJ2-4	many	CASSLGIGDIQYF	TGTGCCAGCAGCTTGGGGATAGGAGACATTCAGTACTTC
15	NA	TRBV7-2	TRBJ1-5	many	CASSFQDYSNQPQHF	TGTGCCAGCAGCTTTCAGGACTATAGCAATCAGCCCCAGCATTTT
11	NA	TRBV29-1	TRBJ2-5	NA	CSVESRETQYF	TGCAGCGTTGAATCGAGGGAGACCCAGTACTTC
15	NA	TRBV7-2	TRBJ2-1	many	CASSKAANSYNEQFF	TGTGCCAGCAGCAAAGCGGCCAACTCCTACAATGAGCAGTTCTTC
14	TRBD2	TRBV20-1	TRBJ2-1	few	CSAGPGLAGNEQFF	TGCAGTGCGGGGCCGGGACTAGCGGGGAATGAGCAGTTCTTC
14	NA	TRBV7-8	TRBJ2-3	many	CASSLAETTDTQYF	TGTGCCAGCAGCTTAGCGGAAACCACAGATACGCAGTATTTT
11	NA	TRBV29-1	TRBJ1-2	NA	CSVDQGYGYTF	TGCAGCGTTGACCAGGGCTATGGCTACACCTTC
21	NA	TRBV7-2	TRBJ2-6	many	CASSLARRGVRAYSGANVLTF	TGTGCCAGCAGCTTAGCCCGGAGGGGTGTCAGAGCGTACTCTGGGGCCAACGTCCTGACTTTC
14	NA	TRBV5-1	TRBJ1-2	NA	CASSFGTQAHGYTF	TGCGCCAGCAGCTTCGGGACTCAAGCGCATGGCTACACCTTC
15	NA	TRBV7-2	TRBJ2-1	NA	CASSFTGGGPNEQFF	TGTGCCAGCAGCTTTACGGGAGGGGGCCCAAATGAGCAGTTCTTC
12	NA	TRBV12-3/TRBV12-4	TRBJ1-2	NA	CASSFSKYGYTF	TGTGCCAGCAGTTTCTCAAAGTATGGCTACACCTTC
15	NA	TRBV24-1	TRBJ2-3	few	CATSDSREVTDTQYF	TGTGCCACCAGTGATTCGCGGGAAGTCACAGATACGCAGTATTTT
13	NA	TRBV3-1	TRBJ1-1	NA	CASSQPLGVEAFF	TGTGCCAGCAGCCAACCCCTGGGTGTTGAAGCTTTCTTT
13	TRBD1	TRBV20-1	TRBJ1-1	NA	CSATGQLGTEAFF	TGCAGTGCTACGGGACAGTTGGGCACTGAAGCTTTCTTT
12	NA	TRBV10-3	TRBJ1-3	few	CATNSYGNTIYF	TGTGCCACAAACAGTTACGGAAACACCATATATTTT